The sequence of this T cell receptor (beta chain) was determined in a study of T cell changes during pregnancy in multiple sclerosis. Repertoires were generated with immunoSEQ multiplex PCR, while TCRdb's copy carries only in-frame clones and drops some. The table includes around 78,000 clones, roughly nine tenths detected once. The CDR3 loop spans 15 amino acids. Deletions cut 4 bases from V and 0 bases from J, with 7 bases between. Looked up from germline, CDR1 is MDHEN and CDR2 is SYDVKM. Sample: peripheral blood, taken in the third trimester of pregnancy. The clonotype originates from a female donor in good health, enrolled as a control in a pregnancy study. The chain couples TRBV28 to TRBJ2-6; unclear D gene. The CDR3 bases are TGTGCCAGCAGTTCCCCGGGCTCTGGGGCCAACGTCCTGACTTTC. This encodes CASSSPGSGANVLTF.